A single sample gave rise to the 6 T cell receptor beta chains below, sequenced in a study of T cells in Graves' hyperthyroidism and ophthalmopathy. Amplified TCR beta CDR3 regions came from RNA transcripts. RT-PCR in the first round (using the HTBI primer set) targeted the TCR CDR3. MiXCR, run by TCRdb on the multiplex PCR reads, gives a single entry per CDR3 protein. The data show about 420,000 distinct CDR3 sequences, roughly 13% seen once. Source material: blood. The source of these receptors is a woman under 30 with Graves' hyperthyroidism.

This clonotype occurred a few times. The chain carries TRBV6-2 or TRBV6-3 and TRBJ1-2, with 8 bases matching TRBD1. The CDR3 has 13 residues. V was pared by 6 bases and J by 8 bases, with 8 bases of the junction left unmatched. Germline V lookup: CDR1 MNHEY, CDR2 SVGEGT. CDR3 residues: CASSRQGIGGYTF. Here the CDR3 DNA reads TGTGCCAGCAGCCGACAGGGGATAGGGGGCTACACCTTC.

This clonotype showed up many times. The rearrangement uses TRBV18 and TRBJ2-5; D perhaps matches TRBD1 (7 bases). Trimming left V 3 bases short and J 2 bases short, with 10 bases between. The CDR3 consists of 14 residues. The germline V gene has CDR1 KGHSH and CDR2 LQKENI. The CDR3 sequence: CASSPRDSQETQYF. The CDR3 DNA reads TGTGCCAGCTCACCGCGGGACAGTCAAGAGACCCAGTACTTC.

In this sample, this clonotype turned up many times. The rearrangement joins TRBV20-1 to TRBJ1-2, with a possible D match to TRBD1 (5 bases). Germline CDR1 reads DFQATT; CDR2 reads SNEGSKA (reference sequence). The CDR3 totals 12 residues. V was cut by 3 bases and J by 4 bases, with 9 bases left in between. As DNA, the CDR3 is TGCAGTGCTAGTTACAGGCGCTATGGCTACACCTTC. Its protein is CSASYRRYGYTF.

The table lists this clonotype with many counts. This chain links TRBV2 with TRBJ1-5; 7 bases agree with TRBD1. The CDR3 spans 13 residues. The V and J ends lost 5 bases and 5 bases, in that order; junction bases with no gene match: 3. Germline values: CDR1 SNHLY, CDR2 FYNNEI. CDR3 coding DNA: TGTGCCAGCAGTCCGGACAGGTATCAGCCCCAGCATTTT. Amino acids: CASSPDRYQPQHF.

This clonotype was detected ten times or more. This CDR3 reads CASSLGEGTSAPYEQYF. CDR3 DNA: TGTGCCAGCAGTTTAGGTGAAGGGACTAGCGCTCCCTACGAGCAGTACTTC. The chain combines TRBV12-3 or TRBV12-4 with TRBJ2-7; 10 nucleotides line up with TRBD2. Trimming removed 1 base from V and 2 bases from J; junction bases left unmatched: 8. The CDR3 extends over 17 amino acids.

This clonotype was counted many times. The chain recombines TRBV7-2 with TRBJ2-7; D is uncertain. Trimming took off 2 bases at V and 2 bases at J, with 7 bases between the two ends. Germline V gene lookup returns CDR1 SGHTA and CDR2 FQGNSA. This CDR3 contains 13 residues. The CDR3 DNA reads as TGTGCCAGCAGCTTAAGTCCACCCTACGAGCAGTACTTC. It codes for CASSLSPPYEQYF.